The TCR beta chain described here comes from a study of blood T cell repertoires in COVID-19. The method was immunoSEQ multiplex PCR; TCRdb's version includes in-frame clones alone and lacks a portion of them. Of roughly 260,000 clones listed, 87% are singletons. Trimming left V 3 bases short and J 0 bases short, with 12 bases between. The CDR3 extends over 16 amino acids. Germline lookup yields CDR1 SNHLY and CDR2 FYNNEI. Material for sequencing was PBMCs or T cells enriched from blood (not recorded which). The chain employs TRBV2 and TRBJ2-4; possibly TRBD1 for D (6 bases). This clonotype originated in a woman under 40 with acute COVID-19. Here the CDR3 reads CASSDWSGVAKNIQYF. Written as DNA, the CDR3 is TGTGCCAGCAGTGATTGGTCAGGGGTAGCCAAAAACATTCAGTACTTC. The full variable domain, rest sourced from reference TRBV2 and TRBJ2-4, is EPEVTQTPSHQVTQMGQEVILRCVPISNHLYFYWYRQILGQKVEFLVSFYNNEISEKSEIFDDQFSVERPDGSNFTLKIRSTKLEDSAMYFCASSDWSGVAKNIQYFGAGTRLSVL.